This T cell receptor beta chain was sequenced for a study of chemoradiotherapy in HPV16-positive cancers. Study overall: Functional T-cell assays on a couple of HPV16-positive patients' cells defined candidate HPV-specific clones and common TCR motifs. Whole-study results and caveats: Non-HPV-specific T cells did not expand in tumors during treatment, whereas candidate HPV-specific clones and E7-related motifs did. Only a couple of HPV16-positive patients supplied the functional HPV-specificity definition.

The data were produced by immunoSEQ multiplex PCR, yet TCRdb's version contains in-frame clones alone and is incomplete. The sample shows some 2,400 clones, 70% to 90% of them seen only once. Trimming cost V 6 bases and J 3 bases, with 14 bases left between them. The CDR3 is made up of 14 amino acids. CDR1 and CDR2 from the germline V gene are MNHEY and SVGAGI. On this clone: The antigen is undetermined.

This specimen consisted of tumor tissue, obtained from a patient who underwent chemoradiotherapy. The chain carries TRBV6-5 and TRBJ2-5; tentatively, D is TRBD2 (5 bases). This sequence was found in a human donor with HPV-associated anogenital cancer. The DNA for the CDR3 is TGTGCCAGCAGCCTTGGACTTTCCAAAGAGACCCAGTACTTC. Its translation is CASSLGLSKETQYF.